These T cell receptor beta chains were read from a single sample in a study of blood T cell repertoires in COVID-19. Using immunoSEQ multiplex PCR, the repertoire was profiled, and TCRdb retains in-frame clones only, with some absent. Among roughly 70,000 clones listed, approximately 78% were seen once. The sequencing sample was made of peripheral blood. The receptor set was obtained from a woman older than 75 with active or convalescent COVID-19. CDR3s include the opening cysteine and the closing phenylalanine or tryptophan. D genes are given only for firm matches. Clone size is given for some rows only: seen once, a few or many times, or a class if the clone is expanded.

v_call	clone_size	d_call	j_call	cdr3_nt	cdr3_aa
TRBV7-3	NA	NA	TRBJ2-2	TGTGCCAGCAGCTCCTATAACACCGGGGAGCTGTTTTTT	CASSSYNTGELFF
TRBV5-1	NA	NA	TRBJ1-1	TGCGCCAGCAGGGGGAGTACGAACACTGAAGCTTTCTTT	CASRGSTNTEAFF
TRBV15	NA	TRBD2	TRBJ2-3	TGTGCCACCAGCAGAGAGATAGCGGGGGGATCCACAGATACGCAGTATTTT	CATSREIAGGSTDTQYF
TRBV5-5	NA	NA	TRBJ1-6	TGTGCCAGCAGCTTGGACAGGGATAACTCACCCCTCCACTTT	CASSLDRDNSPLHF
TRBV28	few	TRBD2	TRBJ2-1	TGTGCCAGCAGTTTACGGACTAGCGGACCCTACAATGAGCAGTTCTTC	CASSLRTSGPYNEQFF
TRBV11-2	NA	TRBD2	TRBJ2-1	TGTGCCAGCAAGGTAGCGGGGGGTCTTAATGAGCAGTTCTTC	CASKVAGGLNEQFF
TRBV6-2/TRBV6-3	NA	NA	TRBJ2-7	TGTGCCAGCAGCGTATACGGACTAACCACCTACGAGCAGTACTTC	CASSVYGLTTYEQYF
TRBV18	NA	TRBD2	TRBJ2-5	TGTGCCAGCTCAAGCCAGATTCCGGGAGGGCACGAGACCCAGTACTTC	CASSSQIPGGHETQYF
TRBV15	once	NA	TRBJ1-1	TGTGCCACCAGGCAAGAGTTTGAAGCTTTCTTT	CATRQEFEAFF
TRBV24-1	NA	TRBD1	TRBJ1-2	TGTGCCACCAGTGATAGGGGGACAGATGGCTACACCTTC	CATSDRGTDGYTF
TRBV2	NA	NA	TRBJ2-3	TGTGCCAGCAGTGTGTCCTTCACAGATACGCAGTATTTT	CASSVSFTDTQYF
TRBV19	NA	TRBD1	TRBJ1-3	TGTGCCAGTTCGACAGGGACCTCCGGTGGAAACACCATATATTTT	CASSTGTSGGNTIYF
TRBV5-1	NA	NA	TRBJ1-6	TGCGCCAGCAGCTTGGATGGCGGGGGCGCCCTCCACTTT	CASSLDGGGALHF
TRBV7-8	NA	NA	TRBJ1-5	TGTGCCAGCAGCACCGGGACTGGAAGCAATCAGCCCCAGCATTTT	CASSTGTGSNQPQHF
TRBV14	NA	TRBD2	TRBJ2-1	TGTGCCAGCAGCCAGGGGACTAGCGGGATTGATGAGCAGTTCTTC	CASSQGTSGIDEQFF
TRBV28	NA	NA	TRBJ1-2	TGTGCCAGCAGAAGGGGGAACTATGGCTACACCTTC	CASRRGNYGYTF
TRBV18	NA	TRBD1	TRBJ2-7	TGTGCCAGCTCACCAAGGGACAGGGCGAACGAGCAGTACTTC	CASSPRDRANEQYF
TRBV7-2	NA	TRBD1	TRBJ2-7	TGTGCCAGCAGCTCCCCCCCGGGACAGGGTAACGACGAGCAGTACTTC	CASSSPPGQGNDEQYF
TRBV7-2	few	NA	TRBJ2-3	TGTGCCAGCAGCTTAATGCAGGGGTCCACAGATACGCAGTATTTT	CASSLMQGSTDTQYF
TRBV7-8	NA	TRBD2	TRBJ2-4	TGTGCCAGCAGCCCTATGCTGGGGGGGGCCAAAAACATTCAGTACTTC	CASSPMLGGAKNIQYF
TRBV2	NA	TRBD2	TRBJ2-3	TGTGCCAGGGGACTAGCGGGAGGGCAGGGTACGCAGTATTTT	CARGLAGGQGTQYF
TRBV5-1	NA	NA	TRBJ2-1	TGCGCCAGCAGCTTAACCGGGAGCTCCTACAATGAGCAGTTCTTC	CASSLTGSSYNEQFF
TRBV2	NA	NA	TRBJ1-4	TGTGCCAGCAAGCTAGCGGCAACTAATGAAAAACTGTTTTTT	CASKLAATNEKLFF
TRBV7-9	NA	NA	TRBJ1-5	TGTGCCAGCAGCCTTCCCGGGGGTAGCAATCAGCCCCAGCATTTT	CASSLPGGSNQPQHF
TRBV29-1	NA	NA	TRBJ2-1	TGCAGCGTTCCGGACAGAAACCTGTACAATGAGCAGTTCTTC	CSVPDRNLYNEQFF
TRBV24-1	NA	NA	TRBJ2-3	TGTGCCACCAGTTCGAGGACAGATACGCAGTATTTT	CATSSRTDTQYF
TRBV28	NA	TRBD1	TRBJ1-2	TGTGCCAGCAGTTTACATTCACTGGGACAGGGCCAAACTCTTTCTAACTATGGCTACACCTTC	CASSLHSLGQGQTLSNYGYTF
TRBV11-3	NA	NA	TRBJ2-7	TGTGCCAGCAGCATAAAGAGGGGGATCTACGAGCAGTACTTC	CASSIKRGIYEQYF
TRBV3-1/TRBV3-2	NA	NA	TRBJ1-1	TGTGCCAGCAGCCTGAATAACATGAACACTGAAGCTTTCTTT	CASSLNNMNTEAFF
TRBV5-1	NA	NA	TRBJ1-1	TGCGCCAGCAGCTTACTGATCGGTTTCGCTGAAGCTTTCTTT	CASSLLIGFAEAFF
TRBV3-1/TRBV3-2	few	NA	TRBJ1-2	TGTGCCAGCAGCCTAGCAGGGAATACTAACTATGGCTACACCTTC	CASSLAGNTNYGYTF
TRBV30	NA	NA	TRBJ2-2	TGTGCCTGGAGACCTTCCCCAGGGACTCCCGGGGAGCTGTTTTTT	CAWRPSPGTPGELFF
TRBV19	NA	NA	TRBJ1-6	TGTGCCAGTAGTCGAGATTCACCCCTCCACTTT	CASSRDSPLHF
TRBV5-4	NA	TRBD2	TRBJ2-1	TGTGCCAGCACCAACCCCCGGGACTACGCTTACAATGAGCAGTTCTTC	CASTNPRDYAYNEQFF
TRBV11-3	NA	TRBD2	TRBJ2-2	TGTGCCAGCAGCGGGGGACTAGCGGGGTCCACCGGGGAGCTGTTTTTT	CASSGGLAGSTGELFF
TRBV5-1	NA	NA	TRBJ1-2	TGCGCCAGCAGCTTGGCGGGGAGGGCGGGCTATGGCTACACCTTC	CASSLAGRAGYGYTF
TRBV7-9	NA	NA	TRBJ1-1	TGTGCCAGCAGTAGGACACCGAACACTGAAGCTTTCTTT	CASSRTPNTEAFF
TRBV27	once	NA	TRBJ1-2	TGTGCCAGCAGTACCGTACCGACTCATGGCTACACCTTC	CASSTVPTHGYTF
TRBV6-5	NA	TRBD2	TRBJ2-5	TGTGCCTCTGTAGCGGGAGGAACGCAAGAGACCCAGTACTTC	CASVAGGTQETQYF
TRBV18	few	TRBD2	TRBJ2-3	TGTGCCAGCTCACCACCCTCGGGGGGTGTAAATACGCAGTATTTT	CASSPPSGGVNTQYF
TRBV19	NA	TRBD1	TRBJ1-4	TGTGCCAGTATCCGGACAGGGAAGGCTAATGAAAAACTGTTTTTT	CASIRTGKANEKLFF
TRBV4-2	NA	NA	TRBJ2-1	TGTGCCAGCAGCCAAGACCCCCAACAGACAAGTCCCAGTGAGCAGTTCTTC	CASSQDPQQTSPSEQFF
TRBV28	few	NA	TRBJ1-5	TGTGCCAGCAAACCCGGGACTAATCATTATAGCAATCAGCCCCAGCATTTT	CASKPGTNHYSNQPQHF